These 28 T cell receptor beta chains came from one sample sequenced in a study of OX40 agonist ivuxolimab in advanced cancers. Libraries were prepared by immunoSEQ multiplex PCR; TCRdb keeps only in-frame clonotypes and omits some of them. Seen here are about 48,000 clones, roughly 84% observed once, and the top ten hold about 9.8%. The sequencing here drew on CD4+ or CD8+ T cells sorted from blood, taken in a trial of the OX40 agonist ivuxolimab. The receptors were gathered from an adult with an advanced solid tumor such as melanoma, head and neck, liver or kidney cancer.

The J gene is TRBJ2-5, the V gene TRBV19; the D is unclear. The CDR3 contains 13 residues. V lost 5 bases to trimming and J lost 3 bases, with 10 bases between them. Germline-derived CDR1 and CDR2 are LNHDA and SQIVND (reference sequence). The CDR3: CASSFDSEETQYF. The CDR3 DNA reads TGTGCCAGTAGTTTCGACTCGGAAGAGACCCAGTACTTC.

This chain connects TRBV2 to TRBJ1-5; D unresolved. Looked up from germline, CDR1 is SNHLY and CDR2 is FYNNEI. V dropped 4 bases and J dropped 3 bases, with 7 bases sitting between them. This CDR3 is built from 13 residues. The CDR3 spells CASSAIDNQPQHF. CDR3 DNA sequence: TGTGCCAGCAGTGCCATTGACAATCAGCCCCAGCATTTT.

CDR3 in amino acids: CASSRSPGLAIPGELFF. The CDR3, as DNA: TGCGCCAGCAGCCGATCCCCGGGACTAGCCATTCCCGGGGAGCTGTTTTTT. J is TRBJ2-2 and V is TRBV4-1; 9 bases match TRBD2. The CDR3 consists of 17 residues. The J segment lost 6 bases and the V segment lost 4 bases, leaving 12 bases of the junction unmatched. Per germline, CDR1 MGHRA and CDR2 YSYEKL.

V and J are TRBV6-1 and TRBJ2-7, with D unclear. The length of the CDR3 is 13 residues. Germline lookup yields CDR1 MNHNS and CDR2 SASEGT. Deletions cut 5 bases from V and 0 bases from J, with 8 bases between. CDR3 protein: CASSPLSSYEQYF. CDR3 DNA: TGTGCCAGCAGTCCTTTGAGCTCCTACGAGCAGTACTTC.

The CDR3 reads CASSDRGITDTQYF. The CDR3 DNA reads as TGTGCCAGTAGTGACAGGGGTATAACAGATACGCAGTATTTT. The chain uses TRBV19 and TRBJ2-3; 8 bases fit TRBD1. The CDR3 length is 14 residues. Germline V CDR1 and CDR2: LNHDA, SQIVND (reference sequence). V dropped 5 bases and J dropped 3; count of bases not matched to a gene: 4.

The chain uses TRBV19 and TRBJ2-2; 7 bases match TRBD1. Germline trimming cut 5 bases from V and 0 bases from J; bases unmatched to any gene: 9. CDR3 length equals 17 residues. Per the germline V gene, CDR1 is LNHDA and CDR2 is SQIVND (reference sequence). CDR3 coding DNA: TGTGCCAGTAGTCTCTCGACAGGGCGAACGAACACCGGGGAGCTGTTTTTT. Its protein is CASSLSTGRTNTGELFF. The full variable domain, its missing parts supplied by reference TRBV19 and TRBJ2-2, is DGGITQSPKYLFRKEGQNVTLSCEQNLNHDAMYWYRQDPGQGLRLIYYSQIVNDFQKGDIAEGYSVSREKKESFPLTVTSAQKNPTAFYLCASSLSTGRTNTGELFFGEGSRLTVL.

This clone was counted once. The CDR3: CASSDRFNSPLHF. CDR3 nucleotides: TGCGCCAGCAGCGACAGGTTTAATTCACCCCTCCACTTT. The V and J genes are TRBV5-1 and TRBJ1-6, with D possibly TRBD1 on 6 matching bases. Per germline, CDR1 SGHRS and CDR2 YFSETQ. Trimming stripped 4 bases from V and 6 bases from J, with 8 bases between. The CDR3 length is 13 residues.

The chain employs TRBV11-2 and TRBJ2-7, with D possibly TRBD1 on 5 matching bases. CDR3 length: 11 amino acids. The V gene lost 5 bases and the J gene lost 6 bases, with 8 bases spanning the gap. The germline V gene has CDR1 SGHAT and CDR2 FQNNGV. In DNA, the CDR3 is TGTGCCAGCAGCCTCACAGGCGAGCAGTACTTC. It translates to CASSLTGEQYF.

The rearrangement links TRBV5-4 to TRBJ2-6, with a possible D match to TRBD2 (5 bases). The CDR3 contains 17 residues. V was cut by 1 base and J by 0 bases, with 11 bases left in between. CDR1 is SGHNT, CDR2 YYREEE, per germline (reference sequence). The CDR3 is CASSLPVTSSGANVLTF. CDR3 nucleotide sequence: TGTGCCAGCAGCTTGCCGGTCACTAGCTCTGGGGCCAACGTCCTGACTTTC.

V is TRBV6-1 and J is TRBJ2-3; D unclear. The CDR3 consists of 14 residues. V was pared by 6 bases and J by 0 bases, with 10 bases between. Germline V gene lookup returns CDR1 MNHNS and CDR2 SASEGT. This CDR3 reads CASRWTPSTDTQYF. In DNA form, the CDR3 reads TGTGCCAGCAGATGGACCCCAAGCACAGATACGCAGTATTTT.

This clone was found once. The chain uses TRBV29-1 and TRBJ2-3; 10 bases are a match to TRBD2. The length of the CDR3 is 16 residues. The ends lost 3 bases at V and 0 bases at J; junction bases unmatched: 6. Germline values: CDR1 SQVTM, CDR2 ANQGSEA. This CDR3 is CSVDIGAGGSTDTQYF. CDR3 in DNA: TGCAGCGTTGATATCGGAGCGGGAGGGAGCACAGATACGCAGTATTTT.

This chain connects TRBV6-1 to TRBJ2-5, with D maybe TRBD2 (6 bases). Germline V gene sequence: CDR1 MNHNS, CDR2 SASEGT. Trimming removed 4 bases at V and 3 bases at J, with 9 bases between. The CDR3 sequence is 13 residues long. The CDR3 here is CASSVRGEETQYF. The DNA for the CDR3 is TGTGCCAGCAGTGTGCGGGGAGAAGAGACCCAGTACTTC.

The V call is TRBV2, the J call TRBJ2-2; weak D call: TRBD2 (5 bases). Germline V gene sequence: CDR1 SNHLY, CDR2 FYNNEI. The V and J ends lost 1 base and 7 bases respectively, with 19 bases between them. CDR3 length equals 17 residues. This CDR3 reads CASSEGRKGREIGELFF. CDR3 coding DNA: TGTGCCAGCAGTGAAGGGCGGAAAGGGAGAGAGATCGGGGAGCTGTTTTTT.

This clone was seen only once. This rearrangement joins TRBV7-2 to TRBJ2-7; 8 bases are shared with TRBD1. V was pared by 3 bases and J by 3 bases, with 4 bases of the junction left unmatched. This CDR3 is 14 amino acids long. CDR1 and CDR2 (germline): SGHTA, FQGNSA. The CDR3 DNA reads as TGTGCCAGCAGCTTTGGACAGGGTTACTACGAGCAGTACTTC. As protein: CASSFGQGYYEQYF. Full variable domain (remainder filled in from reference TRBV7-2 and TRBJ2-7): GAGVSQSPSNKVTEKGKDVELRCDPISGHTALYWYRQSLGQGLEFLIYFQGNSAPDKSGLPSDRFSAERTGGSVSTLTIQRTQQEDSAVYLCASSFGQGYYEQYFGPGTRLTVT.

The V gene is TRBV6-1, the J gene TRBJ1-6, with 8 bases lining up with TRBD1. The V gene end was trimmed by 9 bases and the J gene end by 7 bases; junction bases not matched to a gene: 8. CDR1 is MNHNS, CDR2 SASEGT, per germline. This CDR3 has 14 residues. The CDR3 bases are TGTGCCAGTAACTGGGACAGGATGAATTCACCCCTCCACTTT. Its translation: CASNWDRMNSPLHF.

This clone was detected a few times. The chain has TRBV7-3 and TRBJ2-1; 7 nucleotides match TRBD2. This CDR3 has 15 amino acids. The ends lost 2 bases at V and 4 bases at J; junction bases unmatched: 5. Germline lookup yields CDR1 SGHTA and CDR2 FQGTGA. The CDR3 protein is CASSLPGAGYNEQFF. CDR3 DNA: TGTGCCAGCAGCTTACCGGGAGCGGGATACAATGAGCAGTTCTTC.

The rearrangement uses TRBV5-8 and TRBJ2-2, with D hard to call. CDR1 is SGHTS, CDR2 YDEGEE, per germline. The V end was cut by 4 bases, the J end by 4 bases, with 20 bases between. The CDR3 extends over 17 amino acids. The CDR3 here is CASSPATLSVGTGELFF. Written as DNA, the CDR3 is TGTGCCAGCAGCCCCGCTACCCTTTCTGTGGGCACCGGGGAGCTGTTTTTT.

This chain connects TRBV6-1 to TRBJ1-2; D is unresolved. Per the germline V gene, CDR1 is MNHNS and CDR2 is SASEGT. Trimming shortened V by 0 bases and J by 6 bases, and 14 bases separated the two germline ends. This CDR3 region has 15 residues. This chain's CDR3 is CASSEAWRAPDGYTF. CDR3 nucleotide sequence: TGTGCCAGCAGTGAAGCCTGGAGGGCGCCGGATGGCTACACCTTC.

V gene TRBV9 combines with J gene TRBJ1-1, with a tentative D call TRBD1 (6 bases). Between the trimmed V and J ends, which lost 4 bases and 1 base, there was a span of 11 bases. The germline CDR1 and CDR2 sequences are SGDLS and YYNGEE. The CDR3 length is 14 residues. The CDR3 DNA sequence: TGTGCCAGCAGCCCGGGACACACGAACACTGAAGCTTTCTTT. This sequence encodes CASSPGHTNTEAFF.

This chain joins TRBV5-1 and TRBJ2-1, with 10 bases that match TRBD2. Unmatched junction bases numbered 4, after V lost 0 bases and J lost 7 bases. Germline V gene sequence: CDR1 SGHRS, CDR2 YFSETQ. The CDR3 spans 15 residues. CDR3 bases: TGCGCCAGCAGCTTGGCAGCTAGCGGGGGTAATGAGCAGTTCTTC. It encodes CASSLAASGGNEQFF.

The chain links TRBV28 to TRBJ1-2; D is ambiguous. From germline, CDR1 is MDHEN and CDR2 SYDVKM. The CDR3 sequence is 15 residues long. Trimming removed 4 bases at V and 4 bases at J, with 16 bases between. CDR3 in amino acids: CASSSPPQAIYGYTF. The DNA of the CDR3 is TGTGCCAGCAGTTCCCCCCCCCAGGCTATCTATGGCTACACCTTC.

The V call is TRBV5-4, the J call TRBJ2-7; 11 bases are shared with TRBD2. In germline, CDR1 is SGHNT, CDR2 YYREEE (reference sequence). The CDR3 loop spans 15 amino acids. V gave up 0 bases and J gave up 5 bases; unmatched junction bases: 4. The CDR3 spells CASSLDLAGGNEQYF. CDR3 nucleotides: TGTGCCAGCAGCTTGGATCTAGCGGGAGGTAACGAGCAGTACTTC. Using reference TRBV5-4 and TRBJ2-7 for the parts outside the CDR3, the full variable domain is ETGVTQSPTHLIKTRGQQVTLRCSSQSGHNTVSWYQQALGQGPQFIFQYYREEENGRGNFPPRFSGLQFPNYSSELNVNALELDDSALYLCASSLDLAGGNEQYFGPGTRLTVT.

The CDR3 is CAIRSGTPSVEQYF. CDR3 in DNA: TGTGCCATCAGGTCCGGGACCCCGAGTGTCGAGCAGTACTTC. The rearrangement joins TRBV10-3 to TRBJ2-7, with D perhaps TRBD1 or TRBD2 (5 bases each). Trimming shortened V by 6 bases and J by 6 bases, and 18 bases separated the two germline ends. The CDR3 loop spans 14 amino acids. Germline CDR1 is ENHRY and CDR2 is SYGVKD.

The rearrangement links TRBV2 to TRBJ2-2; D gene ambiguous. This CDR3 is built from 13 residues. Trimming pared 4 bases from V and 6 bases from J, leaving 9 bases between. CDR1 is SNHLY and CDR2 is FYNNEI in the germline V gene. The chain's CDR3 is CASSATGSGELFF. The CDR3 DNA is TGTGCCAGCAGTGCAACCGGGTCCGGGGAGCTGTTTTTT.

The chain carries TRBV5-6 and TRBJ1-6, with no clear D. This CDR3 has 17 amino acids. Trimming cost V 1 base and J 5 bases, with 16 bases left between them. Looked up from germline, CDR1 is SGHDT and CDR2 is YYEEEE. CDR3 residues: CASSLKRGRPNNSPLHF. The CDR3 DNA sequence: TGTGCCAGCAGCTTGAAGCGGGGAAGACCTAATAATTCACCCCTCCACTTT.

The rearrangement links TRBV5-4 to TRBJ2-5, with TRBD2 matching 7 bases. V shed 4 bases and J 4 bases; nucleotides not matched to a gene: 10. The germline gives CDR1 SGHNT, CDR2 YYREEE (reference sequence). The CDR3 has 15 residues. In DNA form, the CDR3 reads TGTGCCAGCAGCGGGGGGGGAGTCATTTCAGAGACCCAGTACTTC. Translating gives CASSGGGVISETQYF.

This chain connects TRBV18 to TRBJ2-2; D is unresolved. This CDR3 is 13 amino acids long. Germline V gene data show CDR1 as KGHSH and CDR2 as LQKENI. The V end lost 5 bases, the J end lost 7 bases, and 11 bases lay between the germline ends. The CDR3 region has the DNA TGTGCCAGCTCATCACGTGTTGGCGGGGAGCTGTTTTTT. Its protein is CASSSRVGGELFF.

The chain has TRBV28 and TRBJ2-5, with 9 bases that match TRBD2. The ends lost 6 bases at V and 1 base at J; junction bases unmatched: 6. Germline assignment: CDR1 MDHEN and CDR2 SYDVKM. The CDR3 spans 15 residues. The chain's CDR3 is CASSPRGGLQETQYF. In DNA, the CDR3 is TGTGCCAGCAGCCCGCGGGGGGGGCTCCAAGAGACCCAGTACTTC.